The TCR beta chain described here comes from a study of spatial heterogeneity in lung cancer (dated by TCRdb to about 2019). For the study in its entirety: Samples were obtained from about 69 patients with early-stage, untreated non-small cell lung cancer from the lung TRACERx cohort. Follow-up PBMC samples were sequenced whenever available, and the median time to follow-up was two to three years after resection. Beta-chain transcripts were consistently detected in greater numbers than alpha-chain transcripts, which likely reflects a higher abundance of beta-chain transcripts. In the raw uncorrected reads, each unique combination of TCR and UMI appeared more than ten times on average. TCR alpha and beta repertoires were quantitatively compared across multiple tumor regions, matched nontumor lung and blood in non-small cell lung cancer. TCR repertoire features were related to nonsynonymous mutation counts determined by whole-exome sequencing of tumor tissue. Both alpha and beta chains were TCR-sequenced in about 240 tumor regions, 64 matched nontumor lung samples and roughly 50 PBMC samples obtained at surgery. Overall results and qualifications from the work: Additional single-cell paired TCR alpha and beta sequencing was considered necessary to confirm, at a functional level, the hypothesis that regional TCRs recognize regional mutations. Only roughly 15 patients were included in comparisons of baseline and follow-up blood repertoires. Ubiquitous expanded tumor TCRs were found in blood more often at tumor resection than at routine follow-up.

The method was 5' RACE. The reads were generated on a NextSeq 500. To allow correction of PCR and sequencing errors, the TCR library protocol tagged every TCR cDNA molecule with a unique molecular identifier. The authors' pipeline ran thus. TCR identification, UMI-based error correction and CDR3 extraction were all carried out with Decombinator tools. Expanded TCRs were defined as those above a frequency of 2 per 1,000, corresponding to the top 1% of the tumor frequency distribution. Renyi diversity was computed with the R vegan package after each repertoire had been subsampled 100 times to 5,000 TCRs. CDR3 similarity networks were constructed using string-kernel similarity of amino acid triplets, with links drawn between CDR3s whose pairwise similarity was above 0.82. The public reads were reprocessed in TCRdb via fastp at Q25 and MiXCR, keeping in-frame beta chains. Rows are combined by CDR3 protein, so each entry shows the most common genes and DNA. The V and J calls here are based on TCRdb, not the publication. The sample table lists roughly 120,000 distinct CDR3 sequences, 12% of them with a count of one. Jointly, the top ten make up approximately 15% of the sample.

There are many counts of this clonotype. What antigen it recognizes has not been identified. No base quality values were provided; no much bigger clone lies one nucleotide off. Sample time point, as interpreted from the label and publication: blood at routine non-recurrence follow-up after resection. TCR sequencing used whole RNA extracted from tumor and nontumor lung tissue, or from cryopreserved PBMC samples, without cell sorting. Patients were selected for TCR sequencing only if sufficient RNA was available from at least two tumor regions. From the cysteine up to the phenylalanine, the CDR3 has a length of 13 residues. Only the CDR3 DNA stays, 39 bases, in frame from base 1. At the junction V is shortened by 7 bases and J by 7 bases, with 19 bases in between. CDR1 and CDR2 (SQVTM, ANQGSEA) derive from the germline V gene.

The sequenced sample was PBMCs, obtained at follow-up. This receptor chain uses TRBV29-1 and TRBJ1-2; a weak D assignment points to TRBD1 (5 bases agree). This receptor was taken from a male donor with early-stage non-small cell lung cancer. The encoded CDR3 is CSAVGALGLGYTF. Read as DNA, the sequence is TGCAGCGCCGTCGGGGCGTTAGGGCTTGGCTACACCTTC.